This entry lists 28 T cell receptor beta chains sequenced from one sample in a study of cytomegalovirus exposure and HLA in healthy donors. 13 Jbeta primers and 60 Vbeta primers were used for the PCR. Profiling relied on immunoSEQ multiplex PCR, and the TCRdb table lists in-frame clones only, not all of them. The repertoire has around 160,000 clones, around 70% of them found once; the top ten carry roughly 4.5%. The source material was PBMCs. The receptors shown here come from a man between 18 and 29 years old in good health and CMV-seropositive.

CDR3 DNA: TGTGCCAGCAGCTCCGGGACATCTGGAAACACCATATATTTT. Translation gives CASSSGTSGNTIYF. V usage is TRBV7-2 and J usage is TRBJ1-3; maybe TRBD1 (6 bases). Germline-derived CDR1 and CDR2 are SGHTA and FQGNSA. V dropped 4 bases and J dropped 1 base, with 8 bases sitting between them. There are 14 residues in the CDR3.

The chain joins TRBV6-6 to TRBJ1-6; a possible D gene is TRBD1 (6 bases). Trimming cost V 6 bases and J 6 bases, with 15 bases left between them. This CDR3 spans 15 amino acids. Germline V CDR1 and CDR2: MNHNY, SVGAGI (reference sequence). The CDR3 protein is CASREPGQLNSPLHF. The CDR3, as DNA: TGTGCCAGCAGAGAACCCGGACAGCTTAATTCACCCCTCCACTTT.

The rearrangement links TRBV5-1 to TRBJ2-1; the D gene is possibly TRBD2 (5 bases). Trimming removed 3 bases at V and 0 bases at J, with 16 bases between. Germline values: CDR1 SGHRS, CDR2 YFSETQ. This CDR3 contains 17 residues. The CDR3 nucleotides are TGCGCCAGCAGCTCAAACCCTACTGGGAGCTCCTACAATGAGCAGTTCTTC. Translating it yields CASSSNPTGSSYNEQFF.

CDR3 nucleotide sequence: TGTGCCAGCAGCGTAGATCCGGGAGCCTACAATGAGCAGTTCTTC. This encodes CASSVDPGAYNEQFF. The V and J genes are TRBV9 and TRBJ2-1; possibly TRBD2 for D (6 bases). Germline-derived CDR1 and CDR2 are SGDLS and YYNGEE. The V end lost 0 bases, the J end lost 2 bases, and 9 bases lay between the germline ends. CDR3 length: 15 residues.

The V gene is TRBV10-3, the J gene TRBJ1-5, with 9 positions matching TRBD1. CDR1 is ENHRY and CDR2 is SYGVKD in the germline V gene. Trimming removed 8 bases from V and 4 bases from J; junction bases left unmatched: 3. The CDR3 is made up of 13 amino acids. The CDR3 here is CAIGTGPNQPQHF. The DNA for the CDR3 is TGTGCCATCGGGACAGGGCCTAATCAGCCCCAGCATTTT.

The chain combines TRBV6-1 with TRBJ1-4, with D possibly being TRBD1 (6 bases). The germline CDR1 and CDR2 sequences are MNHNS and SASEGT. There are 15 residues in the CDR3. The V end was cut by 5 bases, the J end by 1 base, with 11 bases between. Here the CDR3 DNA reads TGTGCCAGCAGTCAAGAACAGGGAACTAATGAAAAACTGTTTTTT. This codes for CASSQEQGTNEKLFF.

This clone was recorded a few times. This chain links TRBV6-5 with TRBJ2-7, with 8 positions matching TRBD1. Germline CDR1 MNHEY, CDR2 SVGAGI. The CDR3 loop spans 15 amino acids. The junction had 9 bases not matched to a gene; V was cut back by 6 bases and J by 2 bases. DNA for the CDR3: TGTGCCAGCAGCCCAACCAGGGGGCGAACCTACGAGCAGTACGTC. Its translation: CASSPTRGRTYEQYV.

The chain has TRBV7-8 and TRBJ2-2; 7 bases agree with TRBD2. The CDR3 is made up of 12 amino acids. The V gene end was trimmed by 5 bases and the J gene end by 14 bases; junction bases not matched to a gene: 8. Germline V gives CDR1 SGHVS, CDR2 FQNEAQ. This CDR3 is CASSLGGVTLFF. The CDR3 DNA is TGTGCCAGCAGCCTTGGGGGGGTGACACTGTTTTTT.

The rearrangement joins TRBV7-8 to TRBJ2-2, with D uncertain. Trimming shortened V by 2 bases and J by 5 bases, and 3 bases separated the two germline ends. CDR1 is SGHVS and CDR2 is FQNEAQ in the germline V gene. The CDR3 length is 12 residues. DNA for the CDR3: TGTGCCAGCAGCTTAACTACCGGGGAGCTGTTTTTT. Protein: CASSLTTGELFF.

This clone was seen only a few times. This chain links TRBV28 with TRBJ2-1; 13 bases align to TRBD2. Germline loops: CDR1 MDHEN, CDR2 SYDVKM. J gave up 6 bases and V 5 bases, and 7 bases lay outside the gene matches. The CDR3 covers 16 residues. The CDR3 sequence: CASSRTSGSQGNEQFF. The DNA for the CDR3 is TGTGCCAGCAGTCGGACTAGCGGGAGCCAAGGCAATGAGCAGTTCTTC.

This chain joins TRBV6-1 and TRBJ1-5; TRBD1 matches at 7 bases. The CDR3 is 13 residues long. Germline lookup yields CDR1 MNHNS and CDR2 SASEGT. V shed 2 bases and J 6 bases; nucleotides not matched to a gene: 1. CDR3 sequence reads: CASSETGAQPQHF. Written as DNA, the CDR3 is TGTGCCAGCAGTGAAACAGGGGCTCAGCCCCAGCATTTT.

The chain combines TRBV2 with TRBJ2-3; weak D call: TRBD2 (7 bases). The CDR3 is made up of 16 amino acids. V lost 8 bases and J lost 0, with 18 bases in between. Germline-derived CDR1 and CDR2 are SNHLY and FYNNEI. CDR3 protein: CASWKGGWGSTDTQYF. CDR3 in DNA: TGTGCCAGCTGGAAGGGGGGGTGGGGCAGCACAGATACGCAGTATTTT. Together with reference TRBV2 and TRBJ2-3, the CDR3 gives the full variable domain: EPEVTQTPSHQVTQMGQEVILRCVPISNHLYFYWYRQILGQKVEFLVSFYNNEISEKSEIFDDQFSVERPDGSNFTLKIRSTKLEDSAMYFCASWKGGWGSTDTQYFGPGTRLTVL.

This chain joins TRBV21-1 and TRBJ2-7; TRBD2, the table's D call, lacks a check against the DNA. TRBV21-1 is a pseudogene locus. The CDR3 runs 15 residues. CDR3 sequence (DNA): TGTGCCTTGCGAGCCGGGACTAGCGTCTCCTACGAGCAGTACGTC. Its protein is CALRAGTSVSYEQYV.

This chain uses TRBV6-5 with TRBJ1-2; perhaps TRBD1 as D (5 bases). The CDR3 sequence is 15 residues long. Germline-derived CDR1 and CDR2 are MNHEY and SVGAGI. Trimming stripped 0 bases from V and 4 bases from J, with 12 bases between. The CDR3 spells CASSYSGALGYGYTF. The CDR3 region has the DNA TGTGCCAGCAGTTACTCAGGGGCACTCGGCTATGGCTACACCTTC.

The rearrangement joins TRBV30 to TRBJ1-4, with TRBD1 as a possible D gene (5 bases). This CDR3 is 13 amino acids long. Trimming stripped 5 bases from V and 8 bases from J, with 15 bases between. Germline V gives CDR1 GTSNPN, CDR2 SVGIG (reference sequence). The chain's CDR3 is CAWGSPGLEKLFF. The DNA for the CDR3 is TGTGCCTGGGGTAGCCCAGGGTTGGAAAAACTGTTTTTT.

J is TRBJ2-3 and V is TRBV6-1, with 7 bases lining up with TRBD2. The CDR3 is made up of 16 amino acids. J was trimmed by 1 base and V by 2 bases; bases with no gene match: 6. Germline CDR1 is MNHNS and CDR2 is SASEGT. The CDR3 reads CASSELGGRGTDTQYF. The CDR3 coding sequence is TGTGCCAGCAGTGAACTCGGGGGGAGAGGCACAGATACGCAGTATTTT.

The V and J genes are TRBV27 and TRBJ2-3, with 11 bases lining up with TRBD2. V was pared by 1 base and J by 7 bases, with 4 bases of the junction left unmatched. From germline, CDR1 is MNHEY and CDR2 SMNVEV (reference sequence). The CDR3 runs 15 residues. The CDR3 is CASSLLAGGRYTQYF. As DNA, the CDR3 is TGTGCCAGCAGTTTATTAGCGGGGGGGCGTTATACGCAGTATTTT.

The V and J genes are TRBV5-1 and TRBJ1-1; D gene uncertain. Germline CDR1 and CDR2: SGHRS and YFSETQ. V was pared by 7 bases and J by 1 base, with 8 bases between. The CDR3 is 12 residues long. CDR3 nucleotides: TGCGCCAGCGGCACAGCGAACACTGAAGCTTTCTTT. Protein product: CASGTANTEAFF.

The chain is built from TRBV7-9 and TRBJ2-4; weak D call: TRBD1 (6 bases). The CDR3 has 12 residues. V lost 1 base, J lost 8 bases, and 6 bases lay in between. Germline V gives CDR1 SEHNR, CDR2 FQNEAQ (reference sequence). CDR3 residues: CASSLGTDIQYF. DNA for the CDR3: TGTGCCAGCAGCTTAGGGACAGACATTCAGTACTTC. The variable domain in full, completed from reference TRBV7-9 and TRBJ2-4, reads DTGVSQNPRHKITKRGQNVTFRCDPISEHNRLYWYRQTLGQGPEFLTYFQNEAQLEKSRLLSDRFSAERPKGSFSTLEIQRTEQGDSAMYLCASSLGTDIQYFGAGTRLSVL.

The chain recombines TRBV2 with TRBJ2-3, with D unclear. The CDR3 extends over 11 amino acids. The V gene lost 3 bases and the J gene lost 6 bases, with 4 bases spanning the gap. Per germline, CDR1 SNHLY and CDR2 FYNNEI. CDR3 loop: CASSDEDTQYF. In nucleotides, the CDR3 is TGTGCCAGCAGTGACGAGGATACGCAGTATTTT.

In this sample, this clone turned up once. The chain joins TRBV27 to TRBJ2-3; TRBD2 matches 10 bases. CDR1 and CDR2 (germline): MNHEY, SMNVEV (reference sequence). This CDR3 is 16 amino acids long. Trimming removed 6 bases from V and 7 bases from J; junction bases left unmatched: 13. This CDR3 reads CASSSTGSGGAYTQYF. In DNA, the CDR3 is TGTGCCAGCAGCTCAACGGGGAGCGGGGGGGCTTATACGCAGTATTTT.

The chain couples TRBV7-9 to TRBJ1-2; D ambiguous. The CDR3 has 14 residues. V lost 3 bases to trimming and J lost 1 base, with 9 bases between them. Germline V lookup: CDR1 SEHNR, CDR2 FQNEAQ (reference sequence). CDR3 sequence reads: CASSFASDNYGYTF. The CDR3 coding sequence is TGTGCCAGCAGCTTCGCTAGCGATAACTATGGCTACACCTTC.

J is TRBJ2-2 and V is TRBV4-2, with D perhaps TRBD2 (5 bases). V lost 4 bases, J lost 4 bases, and 13 bases lay in between. Germline CDR1 and CDR2: LGHNA and YNFKEQ. The CDR3 is 15 amino acids. In DNA, the CDR3 is TGTGCCAGCAGCCCGGCTGGGGAGAGCACCGGGGAGCTGTTTTTT. Its protein product is CASSPAGESTGELFF.

This clone has more than one count but fewer than ten. The chain uses TRBV5-6 and TRBJ2-5, with 12 bases identical to TRBD2. V gave up 3 bases and J gave up 6 bases; unmatched junction bases: 6. CDR1 is SGHDT, CDR2 YYEEEE, per germline. This CDR3 comprises 15 residues. CDR3 loop: CASSSPSGGDKTQYF. The DNA of the CDR3 is TGTGCCAGCAGCTCCCCTAGCGGGGGGGACAAGACCCAGTACTTC.

This clone showed up just a few times. The chain recombines TRBV5-8 with TRBJ2-7; TRBD2 is a possible D gene (5 bases). Germline V lookup: CDR1 SGHTS, CDR2 YDEGEE. The CDR3 spans 13 residues. Trimming removed 1 base from V and 6 bases from J, with 11 bases in between. CDR3 loop: CASSLRGIGEQYV. In DNA, the CDR3 is TGTGCCAGCAGCTTGAGAGGGATAGGCGAGCAGTACGTC.

The V gene is TRBV10-1, the J gene TRBJ2-5; TRBD2 might be the D (6 bases). V shed 0 bases and J shed 4 bases, with 12 bases lying between them. Per germline, CDR1 WNHNN and CDR2 SYGVQD (reference sequence). This CDR3 comprises 15 residues. The CDR3: CASSESRDGGETQYF. CDR3 nucleotide sequence: TGCGCCAGCAGTGAGTCGCGGGATGGGGGAGAGACCCAGTACTTC.

This chain connects TRBV5-4 to TRBJ2-1; 11 positions match TRBD1. This CDR3 spans 17 amino acids. Germline V CDR1 and CDR2: SGHNT, YYREEE (reference sequence). The junction had 6 bases not matched to a gene; V was cut back by 0 bases and J by 4 bases. In DNA, the CDR3 is TGTGCCAGCAGCTTGGGATCCGGGACAGGGGGTTACAATGAGCAGTTCTTC. This encodes CASSLGSGTGGYNEQFF.

The J gene is TRBJ2-7, the V gene TRBV28; no reliable D call. V was shortened by 4 bases and J by 3 bases, with 13 bases between the two germline ends. The CDR3 contains 14 residues. Germline CDR1 MDHEN, CDR2 SYDVKM. The CDR3 DNA sequence: TGTGCCAGCAGTTCGTACAAGGTCAACTACGAGCAGTACGTC. This translates into CASSSYKVNYEQYV.